This passage covers 21 T cell receptor beta chains from one sample sequenced in a study of Graves' ophthalmopathy and Graves' hyperthyroidism (dated by TCRdb to the late 2010s). Instrument on record: Illumina HiSeq 2000. For repertoire sequencing, TCR beta CDR3 regions were amplified from RNA transcripts. A first-round RT-PCR used HTBI primers with the Qiagen OneStep RT-PCR kit, followed by a second-round multiplex PCR, size selection and purification. The raw public data were reprocessed by TCRdb itself: fastp quality trimming at Q25, MiXCR clonotype calling, in-frame beta chains only. Each CDR3 protein appears once, grouped with its most common genes and DNA. In this sample the table shows 200,000 to 250,000 distinct CDR3 sequences, about a fifth of which occur a single time. Jointly, the top ten make up around 45% of the sample. The sequenced material came from peripheral blood. These receptors were obtained from a woman in her fifties or sixties with Graves' ophthalmopathy. Donor details come from another sample of the same person, matched by shared clones.

J is TRBJ2-5 and V is TRBV29-1, with D possibly TRBD1 on 5 matching bases. This CDR3 is built from 14 residues. V lost 7 bases and J lost 1, with 16 bases in between. Per the germline V gene, CDR1 is SQVTM and CDR2 is ANQGSEA. CDR3 sequence reads: CSGGGAGPQETQYF. DNA of the CDR3: TGCAGCGGGGGTGGGGCAGGCCCCCAAGAGACCCAGTACTTC.

This clonotype was seen ten or more times. The rearrangement joins TRBV12-5 to TRBJ2-2; D remains ambiguous. Germline V gene lookup returns CDR1 LGHNT and CDR2 FRNRAP. The ends were cut back, 4 bases at V and 6 bases at J, with 9 bases in the middle. The CDR3 contains 13 residues. CDR3 sequence: CASGSDNAGELFF. In DNA form, the CDR3 reads TGTGCTAGTGGTTCCGACAATGCCGGGGAGCTGTTTTTT.

This clonotype was counted many times. This chain links TRBV6-1 with TRBJ2-7; 11 nucleotides match TRBD2. This CDR3 is built from 15 residues. Trimming removed 3 bases from V and 3 bases from J; junction bases left unmatched: 4. CDR1 is MNHNS, CDR2 SASEGT, per germline. CDR3 region: CASSDSSGRFYEQYF. CDR3 nucleotide sequence: TGTGCCAGCAGTGATTCTAGCGGGAGGTTCTACGAGCAGTACTTC.

This rearrangement joins TRBV6-2 or TRBV6-3 to TRBJ2-2; TRBD1 is a possible D gene (6 bases). The CDR3 consists of 18 residues. Looked up from germline, CDR1 is MNHEY and CDR2 is SVGEGT. V gave up 0 bases and J gave up 0 bases, with 14 bases separating them. CDR3 in amino acids: CASSYSKARGTNTGELFF. CDR3 sequence (DNA): TGTGCCAGCAGTTACTCGAAGGCCAGGGGTACGAACACCGGGGAGCTGTTTTTT.

This clonotype was observed at least ten times. The V and J genes are TRBV27 and TRBJ1-6; no definite D call. Germline V lookup: CDR1 MNHEY, CDR2 SMNVEV (reference sequence). The V end lost 0 bases, the J end lost 6 bases, and 9 bases lay between the germline ends. The CDR3 consists of 15 residues. The CDR3: CASSLSSHINSPLHF. CDR3 sequence (DNA): TGTGCCAGCAGTTTATCGTCACATATTAATTCACCCCTCCACTTT.

Ten or more counts support this clonotype. Here the CDR3 DNA reads TGTGCCAGCAGCGGTCCTAATTCACCCCTCCACTTT. Translating gives CASSGPNSPLHF. The rearrangement links TRBV2 to TRBJ1-6; no clear D. The V end was cut by 6 bases, the J end by 6 bases, with 6 bases between. CDR3 length: 12 amino acids. Per the germline V gene, CDR1 is SNHLY and CDR2 is FYNNEI.

This clonotype has just a few counts. The chain combines TRBV13 with TRBJ2-5; 8 bases are a match to TRBD1. Trimming took 4 bases from V and 3 from J; bases not matched to a gene: 7. Germline V gene sequence: CDR1 PRHDT, CDR2 FYEKMQ (reference sequence). CDR3 length equals 15 residues. This CDR3 is CASSSQQTGEETQYF. CDR3 in DNA: TGTGCCAGCAGCTCCCAACAGACAGGGGAAGAGACCCAGTACTTC.

With regard to this clonotype: The germline gene is not matched at one end of the junction; a read error may be the cause. The V call is TRBV4-1, the J call TRBJ1-3; D possibly corresponds to TRBD1 (5 bases). Looked up from germline, CDR1 is MGHRA and CDR2 is YSYEKL. There are 16 residues in the CDR3. CDR3: CASSHPSPGRSNTISF. DNA of the CDR3: TGCGCCAGCAGCCACCCGAGTCCAGGGCGGAGTAACACCATATCTTTT.

The V and J genes are TRBV12-3 or TRBV12-4 and TRBJ1-1; D unresolved. Trimming cost V 4 bases and J 5 bases, with 14 bases left between them. The CDR3 totals 14 residues. CDR3 residues: CASSSGLTPTEAFF. In nucleotides, the CDR3 is TGTGCCAGCAGTTCTGGACTTACACCTACTGAAGCTTTCTTT.

This clonotype has ten or more counts. The chain recombines TRBV6-1 with TRBJ2-7; possible D gene TRBD2, 5 bases. CDR3 length: 12 residues. The germline V gene encodes CDR1 MNHNS and CDR2 SASEGT. Trimming pared 5 bases from V and 2 bases from J, leaving 7 bases between. The CDR3 spells CASSPSTYEQYF. In nucleotides, the CDR3 is TGTGCCAGCAGTCCTAGCACCTACGAGCAGTACTTC.

In its sample, this clonotype was seen many times. This chain uses TRBV7-6 with TRBJ2-7; 14 bases match TRBD2. CDR3 length equals 17 residues. Germline CDR1 and CDR2: SGHVS and FNYEAQ. Trimming cost V 5 bases and J 3 bases; bases outside gene matches: 9. The CDR3 coding sequence is TGTGCCAGCAGCCCAGGACTAGCGGGAGGCCCAATCTACGAGCAGTACTTC. Amino acids: CASSPGLAGGPIYEQYF.

J is TRBJ1-1 and V is TRBV2; perhaps TRBD1 as D (5 bases). The CDR3 sequence is 15 residues long. V shed 7 bases and J shed 3 bases, with 18 bases lying between them. Germline CDR1 reads SNHLY; CDR2 reads FYNNEI. CDR3 protein: CASMGGGILDTEAFF. The CDR3 DNA follows: TGTGCCAGCATGGGGGGAGGGATTTTGGACACTGAAGCTTTCTTT.

This clonotype was seen only once. This rearrangement joins TRBV6-1 to TRBJ2-7; 7 nucleotides match TRBD2. There are 15 residues in the CDR3. Trimming took 2 bases from V and 0 from J; bases not matched to a gene: 4. In germline, CDR1 is MNHNS, CDR2 SASEGT. CDR3 region: CASSEQASGSYEQYF. The DNA of the CDR3 is TGTGCCAGCAGTGAACAGGCTAGCGGCTCCTACGAGCAGTACTTC.

Only a few counts were recorded for this clonotype. The rearrangement uses TRBV4-1 and TRBJ2-2, with 7 bases lining up with TRBD2. CDR3 length: 21 amino acids. J was trimmed by 7 bases and V by 1 base; bases with no gene match: 24. Germline CDR1 MGHRA, CDR2 YSYEKL. Here the CDR3 DNA reads TGCGCCAGCAGCCAAGGCGGCCGACCGGGACTATCTTTATCTTGGGGCGGGGAGCTGTTTTTT. Translation gives CASSQGGRPGLSLSWGGELFF.

This clonotype was seen ten or more times. This rearrangement joins TRBV7-2 to TRBJ1-2, with D possibly TRBD1 on 5 matching bases. The germline V gene encodes CDR1 SGHTA and CDR2 FQGNSA. V was shortened by 1 base and J by 1 base, with 7 bases between the two germline ends. The CDR3 covers 14 residues. CDR3 loop: CASSLGTHNYGYTF. CDR3 sequence (DNA): TGTGCCAGCAGCTTAGGGACACATAACTATGGCTACACCTTC.

This clonotype was recorded many times. The chain uses TRBV9 and TRBJ1-3; no reliable D call. Germline assignment: CDR1 SGDLS and CDR2 YYNGEE. V gave up 6 bases and J gave up 1 base, with 8 bases separating them. This CDR3 contains 13 residues. The CDR3 loop is CASKPGSGNTIYF. DNA for the CDR3: TGTGCCAGCAAGCCGGGGTCTGGAAACACCATATATTTT.

The sample holds many counts of this clonotype. The rearrangement joins TRBV2 to TRBJ1-5; possibly TRBD1 for D (6 bases). Germline V gene sequence: CDR1 SNHLY, CDR2 FYNNEI. The CDR3 spans 14 residues. V was pared by 5 bases and J by 4 bases, with 12 bases between. CDR3 loop: CASSYGQRNQPQHF. For the CDR3, the DNA is TGTGCCAGCAGTTACGGACAGCGTAATCAGCCCCAGCATTTT.

This clonotype has at least ten counts. The gene calls are TRBV29-1 and TRBJ1-2; 7 nucleotides match TRBD1. Trimming removed 7 bases from V and 3 bases from J; junction bases left unmatched: 8. Germline V gives CDR1 SQVTM, CDR2 ANQGSEA. This CDR3 is 13 amino acids long. CDR3 region: CSARVQGHYGYTF. DNA of the CDR3: TGCAGCGCTCGTGTACAGGGGCACTATGGCTACACCTTC. The whole variable domain, filled in from reference TRBV29-1 and TRBJ1-2, reads SAVISQKPSRDICQRGTSLTIQCQVDSQVTMMFWYRQQPGQSLTLIATANQGSEATYESGFVIDKFPISRPNLTFSTLTVSNMSPEDSSIYLCSARVQGHYGYTFGSGTRLTVV.

This chain uses TRBV2 with TRBJ1-5; D is possibly TRBD1 (6 bases). V lost 10 bases, J lost 9 bases, and 19 bases lay in between. Germline V gene sequence: CDR1 SNHLY, CDR2 FYNNEI. The CDR3 extends over 13 amino acids. The CDR3 DNA follows: TGTGCCACCGTCGTAAGGGGGATGGGGCCCCAGCATTTT. Residues: CATVVRGMGPQHF.

This clonotype came up many times. This rearrangement joins TRBV12-3 or TRBV12-4 to TRBJ1-1; a possible D gene is TRBD1 (6 bases). This CDR3 comprises 15 residues. V lost 4 bases, J lost 0 bases, and 12 bases lay in between. Here the CDR3 reads CASSSGTYMNTEAFF. DNA for the CDR3: TGTGCCAGCAGTTCCGGGACATACATGAACACTGAAGCTTTCTTT.

Of note for this clonotype: A much larger clone is a single base away; this may be a read error. This rearrangement joins TRBV5-1 to TRBJ1-2, with 8 bases lining up with TRBD1. J was trimmed by 8 bases and V by 4 bases; bases with no gene match: 16. This CDR3 comprises 16 residues. CDR1 and CDR2 from the germline V gene are SGHRS and YFSETQ. CDR3 region: CASSPLGQGIELGYTF. CDR3 DNA sequence: TGCGCCAGCAGCCCACTAGGACAGGGCATCGAACTGGGCTACACCTTC.